These 7 T cell receptor beta chains originate from one sample sequenced in a study of blood T cells in healthy people across ages. For the second PCR, which ran for roughly 6 to 11 cycles, a sample-barcoded 5' primer and a J-beta primer mix were used. TCRdb ran MiXCR on the 5' RACE reads and lists one entry per CDR3 protein. The table shows more than 800,000 distinct CDR3 sequences, with more than 25% occurring only once. Sequenced sample: blood. The receptor source for this set is an elderly woman in good health.

Many counts were recorded for this clonotype. The CDR3 protein is CSPPRGGYGYTF. In DNA form, the CDR3 reads TGCAGTCCCCCCCGGGGGGGCTATGGCTACACCTTC. The V gene is TRBV20-1, the J gene TRBJ1-2, with a tentative D call TRBD1 (5 bases). The CDR3 spans 12 residues. Trimming removed 8 bases from V and 4 bases from J, with 14 bases in between. The germline V gene has CDR1 DFQATT and CDR2 SNEGSKA (reference sequence).

This clonotype was detected many times. J is TRBJ2-6 and V is TRBV9; TRBD2 is a possible D gene (5 bases). Per the germline V gene, CDR1 is SGDLS and CDR2 is YYNGEE. Trimming took off 0 bases at V and 2 bases at J, with 18 bases between the two ends. This CDR3 has 19 amino acids. The CDR3 here is CASSVDQTRPRAGANVLTF. The CDR3 bases are TGTGCCAGCAGCGTAGATCAGACACGACCGAGGGCTGGGGCCAACGTCCTGACTTTC.

The V and J genes are TRBV6-1 and TRBJ1-5, with D possibly TRBD1 on 5 matching bases. The CDR3 contains 13 residues. The V gene's germline CDR1 is MNHNS and CDR2 SASEGT. V was trimmed by 6 bases and J by 5 bases, leaving 11 bases between them. The CDR3 DNA reads TGTGCCAGCAGGGGGGACGGCGATCAGCCCCAGCATTTT. Translated, it gives CASRGDGDQPQHF.

This clonotype came up a few times. The chain couples TRBV5-6 to TRBJ2-5, with D hard to call. The end of the DNA fits TRBJ2-7 better, so the J call may be wrong. Germline V gives CDR1 SGHDT, CDR2 YYEEEE. This CDR3 has 14 residues. DNA for the CDR3: TGTGCCAGCAGCTTGGGGCTACCAGCCTACGAGCAGTACTTC. This sequence encodes CASSLGLPAYEQYF.

As concerns this clonotype: Possible read error: a much larger clone is one base away. The DNA of the CDR3 is TGTGCCTGGAGGGGACAGAGCAACTATGACTACACCTTC. Translation gives CAWRGQSNYDYTF. The chain links TRBV30 to TRBJ1-2; 7 bases are shared with TRBD1. Germline values: CDR1 GTSNPN, CDR2 SVGIG (reference sequence). The CDR3 spans 13 residues.

The chain uses TRBV7-9 and TRBJ2-1; no clear D gene. CDR1 SEHNR and CDR2 FQNEAQ come from the germline V gene (reference sequence). There are 14 residues in the CDR3. The V end was cut by 0 bases, the J end by 6 bases, with 9 bases between. The CDR3, as DNA: TGTGCCAGCAGCTTAGCGCGGTACCCCAATGAGCAGTTCTTC. It translates to CASSLARYPNEQFF. Using reference TRBV7-9 and TRBJ2-1 for the parts outside the CDR3, the full variable domain is DTGVSQNPRHKITKRGQNVTFRCDPISEHNRLYWYRQTLGQGPEFLTYFQNEAQLEKSRLLSDRFSAERPKGSFSTLEIQRTEQGDSAMYLCASSLARYPNEQFFGPGTRLTVL.

A few counts support this clonotype. A read error may explain this, as a much larger clone is one base away. The DNA of the CDR3 is TGTGCCACCAGTGACTCCCGGACAGGGGGCGCGAGGAGCGGCCCCTACAATGAGCAGTTCTTC. It translates to CATSDSRTGGARSGPYNEQFF. The gene calls are TRBV24-1 and TRBJ2-1; 11 bases match TRBD1. This CDR3 is 21 amino acids long. Unmatched junction bases numbered 18, after V lost 4 bases and J lost 2 bases. Germline assignment: CDR1 KGHDR and CDR2 SFDVKD.